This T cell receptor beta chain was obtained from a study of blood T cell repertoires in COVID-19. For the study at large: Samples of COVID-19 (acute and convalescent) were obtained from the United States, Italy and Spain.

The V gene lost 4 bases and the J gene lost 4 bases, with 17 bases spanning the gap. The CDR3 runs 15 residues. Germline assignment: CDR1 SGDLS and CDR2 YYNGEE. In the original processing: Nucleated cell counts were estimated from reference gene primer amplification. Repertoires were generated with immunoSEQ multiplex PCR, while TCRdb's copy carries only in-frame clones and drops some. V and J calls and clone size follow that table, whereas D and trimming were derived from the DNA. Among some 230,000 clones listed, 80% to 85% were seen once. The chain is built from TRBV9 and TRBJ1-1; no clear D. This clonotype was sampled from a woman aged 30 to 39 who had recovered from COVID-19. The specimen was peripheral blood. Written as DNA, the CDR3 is TGTGCCAGCAGCCCAACCCTTGGGGAGGGCACTGAAGCTTTCTTT. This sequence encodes CASSPTLGEGTEAFF. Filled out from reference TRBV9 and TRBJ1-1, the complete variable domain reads DSGVTQTPKHLITATGQRVTLRCSPRSGDLSVYWYQQSLDQGLQFLIQYYNGEERAKGNILERFSAQQFPDLHSELNLSSLELGDSALYFCASSPTLGEGTEAFFGQGTRLTVV.